The T cell receptor (beta chain) under discussion was sequenced for a study of regulatory T cells in long-lasting Graves disease. This clonotype was seen only a few times. The CDR3 runs to 12 residues. V was clipped by 3 bases and J by 2 bases, with 8 bases between them. Germline V gene data show CDR1 as DFQATT and CDR2 as SNEGSKA (reference sequence). The time point is: newly diagnosed GD, antithyroid drugs for less than 3 months. The TCR library was prepared using RNA isolated from PBMCs. Assembly of TCR beta libraries relied on iRepertoire HTBI primers together with Arm-PCR of CDR3 regions. TCRdb reanalysed the multiplex PCR reads using MiXCR and keeps one entry per CDR3 protein. The sample lists about 520,000 distinct CDR3 sequences; more than 10% were seen once. These data also featured in a second study, about T cells in Graves' hyperthyroidism and ophthalmopathy.

The source of this sequence is a woman aged 25-40 years with Graves disease. The chain is built from TRBV20-1 and TRBJ2-7; D is uncertain. Source: peripheral blood mononuclear cells (PBMCs), taken at new diagnosis, from a patient treated with antithyroid drugs. DNA of the CDR3: TGCAGTGCTAGCACCCACACCTACGAGCAGTACTTC. Protein: CSASTHTYEQYF.